The rows below give T cell receptor beta chains drawn from one sample of a study of graft-versus-host responses after intestinal transplantation. Repertoires were generated with immunoSEQ multiplex PCR, while TCRdb's copy carries only in-frame clones and drops some. The sample shows 100,000 to 140,000 clones, about 91% of them seen only once. Their antigens remain unidentified. Sequenced material: unstimulated CD4+ T cells sorted from spleen or lymph node cells, taken before transplant. Source of these receptors: a human donor who was the organ donor for an intestinal transplant. Each CDR3 is given with its conserved first and last residue. The order of the fields is V gene, D gene, J gene, clone size, CDR3 DNA, CDR3 protein. D genes are given only for firm matches. For some rows the clone size is stated as once, few or many, or as a class when expanded; others skip it.

TRBV4-1	.	TRBJ1-1	.	TGCGCCAGCAGCCATAAGGAGGGAAGACCCAGAGCTTTCTTT	CASSHKEGRPRAFF
TRBV5-1	.	TRBJ2-7	.	TGCGCCAGCTTTCCCGACAGTCCTACGTACGAGCAGTACTTC	CASFPDSPTYEQYF
TRBV29-1	.	TRBJ2-3	.	TGCAGCTCCATGCGCGTGGCTAAGCGGGATACGCAGTATTTT	CSSMRVAKRDTQYF
TRBV5-5	.	TRBJ2-7	.	TGTGCCAGCAGCCTAGCGACCCGGGGCTTAGTCTACGAGCAGTACTTC	CASSLATRGLVYEQYF
TRBV9	.	TRBJ2-7	.	TGTGCCAGCAGCGTAGGGCAGGGGCGGAGACCCTACGAGCAGTACTTC	CASSVGQGRRPYEQYF
TRBV5-1	TRBD1	TRBJ2-5	few	TGCGCCAGCAGCCCTGGACAGGGCCAAGAGACCCAGTACTTC	CASSPGQGQETQYF
TRBV5-1	TRBD2	TRBJ2-1	few	TGCGCCAGCAGGTGGGGAGCGGGGGGCTACAATGAGCAGTTCTTC	CASRWGAGGYNEQFF
TRBV7-3	TRBD1	TRBJ2-1	.	TGTGCCAGCAGCTTTGATGGGACAGGGGGTAATGAGCAGTTCTTC	CASSFDGTGGNEQFF
TRBV5-6	.	TRBJ2-6	.	TGTGCCAGCAGCTCTGGGGCCAACGTCCTGACTTTC	CASSSGANVLTF
TRBV7-9	TRBD2	TRBJ2-1	.	TGTGCCAGCAGCGATAACAGCGGGGGGGAATACAATGAGCAGTTCTTC	CASSDNSGGEYNEQFF
TRBV7-9	TRBD1	TRBJ2-7	.	TGTGCCAGCAGCGGCTCGGGTAGGGACAGCCTCTACGAGCAGTACTTC	CASSGSGRDSLYEQYF
TRBV5-4	TRBD1	TRBJ2-7	.	TGTGCCAGCAGCTGGGCCGGGACAGGGATTTACGAGCAGTACTTC	CASSWAGTGIYEQYF
TRBV19	TRBD1	TRBJ1-4	.	TGTGCCAGTAGACCCGACAGGGCCCTTAATGAAAAACTGTTTTTT	CASRPDRALNEKLFF
TRBV19	.	TRBJ1-5	.	TGTGCCAGTAGTATGAATGGCCAGGGTCATCAGCCCCAGCATTTT	CASSMNGQGHQPQHF